This entry lists 2 T cell receptor beta chains sequenced from one sample in a study of metastatic and nonmetastatic thyroid tumors (dated by TCRdb to 2020 to 2022). Libraries were prepared through PCR. Instrument used: Illumina HiSeq 4000. Starting from the raw public reads, TCRdb applied fastp trimming at Q25, assembled clones with MiXCR and retained in-frame beta chains. Across this sample there are approximately 20,000 clones, with 34% seen only once. 9% to 10% of the sample is taken by the ten largest. No treatment had been received by any patient before thyroid surgery. The sample consisted of tumor tissue. Source of these receptors: a male donor with papillary thyroid cancer or a benign thyroid nodule (not recorded which). Some clones in this sample may be carry-over from other donors' samples.

This chain uses TRBV18 with TRBJ1-1; possible D gene TRBD1, 5 bases. The V end lost 6 bases, the J end lost 7 bases, and 15 bases lay between the germline ends. Germline V CDR1 and CDR2: KGHSH, LQKENI. This CDR3 comprises 13 residues. CDR3 in amino acids: CASSPKSTGEAFF. CDR3 DNA: TGTGCCAGCTCGCCGAAATCTACAGGTGAAGCTTTCTTT. Full variable domain (remainder filled in from reference TRBV18 and TRBJ1-1): NAGVMQNPRHLVRRRGQEARLRCSPMKGHSHVYWYRQLPEEGLKFMVYLQKENIIDESGMPKERFSAEFPKEGPSILRIQQVVRGDSAAYFCASSPKSTGEAFFGQGTRLTVV.

This clone occurred many times. This may be a read error: a much more frequent sequence differs by one nucleotide. The same CDR3 arises from other DNA sequences in this sample as well. This chain joins TRBV19 and TRBJ1-5; D is perhaps TRBD1 (6 bases). CDR1 LNHDA and CDR2 SQIVND come from the germline V gene (reference sequence). V was shortened by 6 bases and J by 2 bases, with 14 bases between the two germline ends. CDR3 length: 15 residues. As DNA, the CDR3 is TGTGCCAGTAGAAGGGGGGAGGGGGGCAATCAGCCCCAGCATTTT. This translates into CASRRGEGGNQPQHF. Full variable domain (missing parts from reference TRBV19 and TRBJ1-5): DGGITQSPKYLFRKEGQNVTLSCEQNLNHDAMYWYRQDPGQGLRLIYYSQIVNDFQKGDIAEGYSVSREKKESFPLTVTSAQKNPTAFYLCASRRGEGGNQPQHFGDGTRLSIL.